A selection of T cell receptor beta chains follows, all from one sample in a study of identical twins. TCRdb ran MiXCR on the 5' RACE reads and lists one entry per CDR3 protein. Of 250,000 to 350,000 distinct CDR3 sequences listed, 7.5% to 9.5% are singletons. A further study also used this sample, focusing on yellow fever vaccine responses in identical twins.

Material: CD8+ T cells sorted from blood. The receptors were sampled from a woman aged 18-29 years in good health. CDR3s include the opening cysteine and the closing phenylalanine or tryptophan.

j_call v_call cdr3_aa
TRBJ2-7 TRBV5-6 CASSFGRGNYEQYF
TRBJ2-2 TRBV11-2 CASSSRLAGTGELFF
TRBJ2-7 TRBV12-3/TRBV12-4 CASSSGLLSYEQYF
TRBJ1-4 TRBV7-3 CASSPAGGLYEKLFF
TRBJ2-5 TRBV7-2 CASSLAPGQGTYLQETQYF
TRBJ2-5 TRBV4-1 CASSQDPSGEETQYF
TRBJ2-5 TRBV27 CASSLIGAGQETQYF
TRBJ2-7 TRBV2 CASTLTEFTYEQYF
TRBJ2-3 TRBV9 CASSGTRTSLNPDTQYF
TRBJ2-1 TRBV3-1 CASSQGDRAYNEQFF
TRBJ2-1 TRBV19 CASSTGTRYNEQFF
TRBJ2-1 TRBV29-1 CSVEGADEQFF
TRBJ2-2 TRBV15 CATSRDDTGELFF
TRBJ1-6 TRBV29-1 CSVLGKSGEALHF
TRBJ1-2 TRBV20-1 CSATQEETGYTF
TRBJ1-1 TRBV10-3 CAISGNTEAFF
TRBJ2-2 TRBV4-3 CASSQAPPGYSNGELFF
TRBJ1-6 TRBV28 CASSPRPYNSPLHF
TRBJ2-1 TRBV6-5 CASSYAGLAGYEQFF
TRBJ2-7 TRBV29-1 CSVATGGPYEQYF
TRBJ1-1 TRBV9 CASSVWDGARLNTEAFF
TRBJ2-1 TRBV24-1 CATSHRLAGPYNEQFF
TRBJ2-7 TRBV4-3 CASSQDRPPAVSSYEQYF
TRBJ2-7 TRBV2 CASSVKYASTSYEQYF
TRBJ2-7 TRBV29-1 CSARRSSYEQYF
TRBJ2-1 TRBV9 CASSPGPGDEQFF
TRBJ2-5 TRBV20-1 CSAWTGWETQYF
TRBJ2-1 TRBV23-1 CASSQEGEVSYNEQFF
TRBJ2-7 TRBV9 CASSVTSGYEQYF
TRBJ1-1 TRBV6-2/TRBV6-3 CASSYGQMNTEAFF
TRBJ2-7 TRBV11-1 CASSLGWASGEISYEQYF
TRBJ2-1 TRBV9 CAHHFTGRRDNEQFF
TRBJ2-5 TRBV6-5 CASRSKETQYF
TRBJ1-1 TRBV12-3/TRBV12-4 CASSLLSGFTEAFF
TRBJ2-1 TRBV10-3 CAISEAGARNEQFF
TRBJ2-5 TRBV4-2 CATSQEEGGRETQYF
TRBJ2-1 TRBV3-1 CASSPIGGGASYNEQFF
TRBJ2-7 TRBV27 CASSLDRANEQYF
TRBJ2-1 TRBV7-6 CASSESGGDYNEQFF
TRBJ2-7 TRBV29-1 CSAPQAWREEYF
TRBJ2-7 TRBV5-5 CASSPVAGYEQYF
TRBJ1-1 TRBV7-3 CASSSSGGNTEAFF